Below are 6 T cell receptor beta chains sequenced from a single sample in a study of T cell responses to AZD1222 COVID-19 vaccine. Generated by immunoSEQ multiplex PCR, the TCRdb table keeps only in-frame clones and is missing some. The repertoire holds about 130,000 clones, with over 75% as singletons. Sequencing was performed on peripheral blood, taken 28 days after the second AZD1222 dose. The receptors come from an adult who received the AZD1222 COVID-19 vaccine.

The chain recombines TRBV5-1 with TRBJ1-2; 7 bases match TRBD1. The junction had 3 bases not matched to a gene; V was cut back by 5 bases and J by 2 bases. Germline loops: CDR1 SGHRS, CDR2 YFSETQ. The CDR3 length is 13 residues. Written as DNA, the CDR3 is TGCGCCAGCAGGACAGGGCCCAACTATGGCTACACCTTC. This encodes CASRTGPNYGYTF.

The chain employs TRBV6-5 and TRBJ1-1; D is ambiguous. V was shortened by 8 bases and J by 11 bases, with 15 bases between the two germline ends. Germline loops: CDR1 MNHEY, CDR2 SVGAGI. This CDR3 contains 11 residues. This chain's CDR3 is CASLLVGRAFF. Here the CDR3 DNA reads TGTGCCAGCCTCCTGGTGGGCCGGGCTTTCTTT.

V and J are TRBV7-2 and TRBJ1-3; D gene ambiguous. This CDR3 region has 14 residues. Germline loops: CDR1 SGHTA, CDR2 FQGNSA. Trimming shortened V by 5 bases and J by 0 bases, and 8 bases separated the two germline ends. Here the CDR3 DNA reads TGTGCCAGCAGCCCGAGACTCTCTGGAAACACCATATATTTT. Protein: CASSPRLSGNTIYF.

This clone was detected only a few times. The chain couples TRBV4-2 to TRBJ2-2; D perhaps matches TRBD1 (6 bases). Germline-derived CDR1 and CDR2 are LGHNA and YNFKEQ. V dropped 0 bases and J dropped 3 bases, with 17 bases sitting between them. This CDR3 contains 18 residues. The chain's CDR3 is CASSQDGGAGRDTGELFF. The CDR3 DNA sequence: TGTGCCAGCAGCCAAGATGGGGGCGCGGGTAGAGACACCGGGGAGCTGTTTTTT.

This clone was counted a few times. CDR3 bases: TGTGCCAGCAGCTTAATAGGTTGGGCTAGCGGAACCTACGAGCAGTACTTC. Translating it yields CASSLIGWASGTYEQYF. The V gene is TRBV7-6, the J gene TRBJ2-7; 7 nucleotides match TRBD2. CDR1 is SGHVS and CDR2 is FNYEAQ in the germline V gene. Germline trimming cut 2 bases from V and 2 bases from J; bases unmatched to any gene: 12. This CDR3 is 17 amino acids long.

This clone was counted between two and nine times. The chain joins TRBV18 to TRBJ1-2, with 9 bases lining up with TRBD1. Trimming took 1 base from V and 3 from J; bases not matched to a gene: 9. The CDR3 is made up of 17 amino acids. Germline V lookup: CDR1 KGHSH, CDR2 LQKENI. The DNA of the CDR3 is TGTGCCAGCTCACCACGGGAGACAGGGGGACGCGACTATGGCTACACCTTC. As protein: CASSPRETGGRDYGYTF.